The 21 T cell receptor beta chains in this list originate from one sample, sequenced in a study of T cells in localized non-small cell lung cancer. This table comes from immunoSEQ multiplex PCR, and its TCRdb copy is limited to in-frame clones, with some not included. The data contain 1,300 or so clones, about a fifth of them singletons. This specimen was normal lung tissue next to the tumor, taken before any cancer treatment. Receptors originate from a male donor aged 60 or older with stage III squamous cell lung carcinoma.

This clone was observed a few times. The chain couples TRBV6-8 to TRBJ1-2; TRBD1 matches 7 bases. The CDR3 has 13 amino acids. The J segment lost 6 bases and the V segment lost 6 bases, leaving 7 bases of the junction unmatched. CDR1 and CDR2 from the germline V gene are MNHGY and SAAAGT. The CDR3 reads CASSSPTGNGYTF. The CDR3 DNA is TGTGCCAGCAGCTCCCCGACAGGGAATGGCTACACCTTC.

DNA of the CDR3: TGTGCCAGCAGCGCTCAGGGGGCGGGGGGCCCCTACAATGAGCAGTTCTTC. As protein: CASSAQGAGGPYNEQFF. The rearrangement links TRBV11-3 to TRBJ2-1; the D gene could be TRBD1 or TRBD2 (8 bases each). The germline V gene encodes CDR1 SGHNT and CDR2 YENEEA. V shed 5 bases and J shed 2 bases, with 19 bases lying between them. The CDR3 totals 17 residues.

V usage is TRBV11-3 and J usage is TRBJ2-1; possible D gene TRBD1, 5 bases. Germline CDR1 SGHNT, CDR2 YENEEA. This CDR3 has 15 amino acids. V was pared by 0 bases and J by 1 base, with 7 bases between. The CDR3 here is CASSLEQGSYNEQFF. CDR3 coding DNA: TGTGCCAGCAGCTTAGAGCAGGGTTCCTACAATGAGCAGTTCTTC.

By sample fraction, this clone is large (0.1 to 1%). This chain uses TRBV25-1 with TRBJ1-5; D is undetermined. V was clipped by 2 bases and J by 4 bases, with 9 bases between them. There are 14 residues in the CDR3. Germline-derived CDR1 and CDR2 are MGHDK and SYGVNS. CDR3 loop: CASSELSRNQPQHF. The CDR3 DNA reads TGTGCCAGCAGTGAACTCAGTCGAAATCAGCCCCAGCATTTT.

In its sample, this clone is medium-sized. This rearrangement joins TRBV11-3 to TRBJ2-5, with 9 bases aligning to TRBD2. J lost 2 bases, V lost 2 bases, and 6 bases had no gene match. CDR3 length equals 16 residues. Germline V lookup: CDR1 SGHNT, CDR2 YENEEA. CDR3 protein: CASSLFSGGTQETQYF. CDR3 coding DNA: TGTGCCAGCAGCTTATTTAGCGGGGGAACACAAGAGACCCAGTACTTC.

The sample holds a few counts of this clone. The chain uses TRBV11-3 and TRBJ1-4; a weak D match, TRBD1 (5 bases). The CDR3 runs to 15 residues. CDR1 is SGHNT, CDR2 YENEEA, per germline. V was clipped by 5 bases and J by 5 bases, with 15 bases between them. The CDR3 spells CASSPNTGPNEKLFF. The CDR3 DNA reads TGTGCCAGCAGCCCTAACACAGGCCCCAATGAAAAACTGTTTTTT. The variable domain in full, with the rest retrieved from reference TRBV11-3 and TRBJ1-4, is EAGVVQSPRYKIIEKKQPVAFWCNPISGHNTLYWYLQNLGQGPELLIRYENEEAVDDSQLPKDRFSAERLKGVDSTLKIQPAELGDSAVYLCASSPNTGPNEKLFFGSGTQLSVL.

This clone was detected only a few times. This rearrangement joins TRBV19 to TRBJ2-7, with D possibly matching TRBD1 (6 bases). The CDR3 contains 15 residues. Per germline, CDR1 LNHDA and CDR2 SQIVND (reference sequence). The V gene lost 1 base and the J gene lost 7 bases, with 17 bases spanning the gap. CDR3 bases: TGTGCCAGTAGTATAGTTCCTGTGACCCAGGGGGAGCAGTACTTC. Translated: CASSIVPVTQGEQYF.

The V gene is TRBV18, the J gene TRBJ1-5; 7 bases align to TRBD1. J lost 6 bases, V lost 5 bases, and 4 bases had no gene match. CDR1 and CDR2 from the germline V gene are KGHSH and LQKENI. The CDR3 has 13 residues. The DNA of the CDR3 is TGTGCCAGCTCAGACAGGGAGGCTCAGCCCCAGCATTTT. Amino acid sequence: CASSDREAQPQHF.

The chain links TRBV29-1 to TRBJ2-1, with D possibly being TRBD2 (5 bases). Deletions cut 2 bases from V and 5 bases from J, with 13 bases between. CDR1 is SQVTM, CDR2 ANQGSEA, per germline. The CDR3 extends over 14 amino acids. In DNA form, the CDR3 reads TGCAGCGTTGAATCGGCAGTTAGCGACAATGAGCAGTTCTTC. It yields the protein CSVESAVSDNEQFF.

This clone has only a few counts. The V and J genes are TRBV18 and TRBJ1-4; tentatively, D is TRBD1 (5 bases). CDR1 is KGHSH, CDR2 LQKENI, per germline. The CDR3 sequence is 15 residues long. Between the trimmed V and J ends, which lost 4 bases and 4 bases, there was a span of 13 bases. CDR3 bases: TGTGCCAGCTCACGCTCCGGGGGTGGTAATGAAAAACTGTTTTTT. This sequence encodes CASSRSGGGNEKLFF.

The rearrangement joins TRBV19 to TRBJ2-3; D unresolved. The CDR3 runs 14 residues. Germline-derived CDR1 and CDR2 are LNHDA and SQIVND (reference sequence). V was trimmed by 3 bases and J by 2 bases, leaving 9 bases between them. CDR3 amino acids: CASSILVFTDTQYF. The CDR3 nucleotides read TGTGCCAGTAGTATTCTCGTGTTCACAGATACGCAGTATTTT. Drawing the rest from reference TRBV19 and TRBJ2-3, the complete variable domain is DGGITQSPKYLFRKEGQNVTLSCEQNLNHDAMYWYRQDPGQGLRLIYYSQIVNDFQKGDIAEGYSVSREKKESFPLTVTSAQKNPTAFYLCASSILVFTDTQYFGPGTRLTVL.

The chain joins TRBV19 to TRBJ1-2; no firm D call. Germline CDR1 is LNHDA and CDR2 is SQIVND (reference sequence). The CDR3 length is 14 residues. V lost 1 base to trimming and J lost 4 bases, with 10 bases between them. The CDR3 region has the DNA TGTGCCAGTAGTATAGGGGAAGGGCTCTATGGCTACACCTTC. Protein: CASSIGEGLYGYTF. Filled out from reference TRBV19 and TRBJ1-2, the complete variable domain reads DGGITQSPKYLFRKEGQNVTLSCEQNLNHDAMYWYRQDPGQGLRLIYYSQIVNDFQKGDIAEGYSVSREKKESFPLTVTSAQKNPTAFYLCASSIGEGLYGYTFGSGTRLTVV.

This clone has a single count. The CDR3 loop reads CASSFDRNLNTEAFF. CDR3 sequence (DNA): TGCGCCAGCAGCTTCGACAGGAACCTGAACACTGAAGCTTTCTTT. The J gene is TRBJ1-1, the V gene TRBV5-1; possible D gene TRBD1, 6 bases. The V end lost 2 bases, the J end lost 0 bases, and 11 bases lay between the germline ends. Germline V gene data show CDR1 as SGHRS and CDR2 as YFSETQ. CDR3 length: 15 amino acids. The whole variable domain, remainder taken from reference TRBV5-1 and TRBJ1-1, is KAGVTQTPRYLIKTRGQQVTLSCSPISGHRSVSWYQQTPGQGLQFLFEYFSETQRNKGNFPGRFSGRQFSNSRSEMNVSTLELGDSALYLCASSFDRNLNTEAFFGQGTRLTVV.

This clone is labeled large. The chain employs TRBV11-3 and TRBJ1-6, with 9 bases that match TRBD1. The V gene's germline CDR1 is SGHNT and CDR2 YENEEA. The CDR3 consists of 15 residues. The trim removed 5 bases at V and 9 bases at J, leaving 8 bases unmatched. The CDR3 sequence: CASSANRGLISPLHF. The CDR3 DNA reads as TGTGCCAGCAGCGCGAACAGGGGGCTTATTTCACCCCTCCACTTT.

The chain employs TRBV30 and TRBJ2-1, with D possibly being TRBD1 or TRBD2 (5 bases each). The CDR3 spans 15 residues. The germline V and J ends were trimmed by 1 base and 10 bases, with 20 bases remaining between them. The germline V gene encodes CDR1 GTSNPN and CDR2 SVGIG (reference sequence). The CDR3 region has the DNA TGTGCCTGGAGTGAGACCGGGACGGGGAGCAGGGAGCAGTTCTTC. Protein product: CAWSETGTGSREQFF.

CDR3 sequence (DNA): TGTGCCAGTAGTATAGATGGACTCTCGGACAGGGACCTTCAGCCCCAGCATTTT. It translates to CASSIDGLSDRDLQPQHF. The chain uses TRBV19 and TRBJ1-5, with TRBD1 matching 8 bases. This CDR3 has 18 amino acids. Looked up from germline, CDR1 is LNHDA and CDR2 is SQIVND (reference sequence). The J segment lost 6 bases and the V segment lost 0 bases, leaving 13 bases of the junction unmatched.

This clone has only a few counts. V usage is TRBV15 and J usage is TRBJ2-2, with 7 bases aligning to TRBD2. V lost 0 bases, J lost 5 bases, and 3 bases stayed unmatched. Germline V gene lookup returns CDR1 LNHNV and CDR2 YYDKDF (reference sequence). This CDR3 contains 15 residues. The CDR3 spells CATSREGGETGELFF. As DNA, the CDR3 is TGTGCCACCAGCAGAGAGGGAGGGGAGACCGGGGAGCTGTTTTTT. Full variable domain (missing parts from reference TRBV15 and TRBJ2-2): DAMVIQNPRYQVTQFGKPVTLSCSQTLNHNVMYWYQQKSSQAPKLLFHYYDKDFNNEADTPDNFQSRRPNTSFCFLDIRSPGLGDTAMYLCATSREGGETGELFFGEGSRLTVL.

This clone has only a few counts. The chain carries TRBV30 and TRBJ1-1; TRBD1 agrees at 10 bases. Germline V gene lookup returns CDR1 GTSNPN and CDR2 SVGIG (reference sequence). The V segment lost 4 bases and the J segment 8 bases; nucleotides outside the gene matches: 10. CDR3 length equals 14 residues. The CDR3, as DNA: TGTGCCTGGATCGCGACAGGGGGCTCAACCGAAGCTTTCTTT. Its protein is CAWIATGGSTEAFF.

The chain uses TRBV6-8 and TRBJ1-2; no clear D. The CDR3 contains 13 residues. With 0 bases removed from V and 8 bases from J, the gap between germline ends came to 10 bases. Germline CDR1 reads MNHGY; CDR2 reads SAAAGT. The CDR3 sequence is CASSYSITGGYTF. The DNA for the CDR3 is TGTGCCAGCAGTTACTCGATCACGGGAGGCTACACCTTC.

In DNA form, the CDR3 reads TGTGCCAGCAGTCTAGGACTAGCGGGGGAGCAGTTCTTC. It yields the protein CASSLGLAGEQFF. The J gene is TRBJ2-1, the V gene TRBV6-8; 12 nucleotides match TRBD2. V lost 5 bases and J lost 10; bases outside the gene matches: 3. There are 13 residues in the CDR3. From germline, CDR1 is MNHGY and CDR2 SAAAGT.

The gene calls are TRBV19 and TRBJ1-1; perhaps TRBD1 as D (5 bases). The CDR3 extends over 12 amino acids. Germline V gene sequence: CDR1 LNHDA, CDR2 SQIVND (reference sequence). V was clipped by 7 bases and J by 4 bases, with 10 bases between them. CDR3 DNA: TGTGCCAGTAAGAGAGGGGTCACTGAAGCTTTCTTT. Translated, it gives CASKRGVTEAFF.